These 13 T cell receptor beta chains share one sample of origin, sequenced in a study of tumor-infiltrating lymphocytes in primary liver carcinoma. Unsorted bulk tissue (about 19-33 mg) underwent RNA and DNA co-extraction. Using a constant-region primer together with ProtoScript II reverse transcriptase, TCR beta cDNA was made from around 0.55 ug of total RNA. A slightly modified ARM-PCR protocol with three nested multiplex PCR rounds produced these TCR beta libraries. In the first two PCR rounds, TRBV1-TRBV30 forward primers were paired with a C-beta reverse primer, and each round lasted roughly 9 cycles. Each CDR3 protein is one row after TCRdb ran MiXCR on the multiplex PCR reads. Among 80,000 or so distinct CDR3 sequences listed, approximately 70% were seen once. Input material: tumor-adjacent normal liver tissue. Every receptor here comes from a man aged 35-49 years with primary liver carcinoma and hepatitis B virus infection.

This clonotype has just a few counts. The chain combines TRBV11-2 with TRBJ2-7; TRBD2 might be the D (5 bases). The CDR3 contains 14 residues. The germline V gene encodes CDR1 SGHAT and CDR2 FQNNGV. Deletions cut 5 bases from V and 3 bases from J, with 14 bases between. The CDR3 reads CASSRRTAVYEQYF. CDR3 nucleotides: TGTGCCAGCAGCCGGAGGACCGCTGTCTACGAGCAGTACTTC.

With respect to this clonotype: An end of the junction differs from the germline gene, which may be a read error. This CDR3 reads CAITREGTGSLLHF. CDR3 nucleotide sequence: TGTGCCATCACCCGAGAGGGTACTGGGTCACTCCTCCACTTT. The chain uses TRBV10-3 and TRBJ1-6; the D is unclear. The CDR3 runs 14 residues. The germline CDR1 and CDR2 sequences are ENHRY and SYGVKD.

A single count supports this clonotype. A read error may account for a junction end that differs from germline. CDR3 amino acids: CACSIARLALGKKETQYF. The CDR3 DNA sequence: TGTGCCTGCAGCATAGCGAGGCTAGCCCTGGGAAAAAAAGAGACCCAGTATTTC. The chain couples TRBV11-2 to TRBJ2-5; possibly TRBD2 for D (5 bases). CDR1 SGHAT and CDR2 FQNNGV come from the germline V gene. The CDR3 runs to 18 residues. The variable domain in full, completed from reference TRBV11-2 and TRBJ2-5, reads EAGVAQSPRYKIIEKRQSVAFWCNPISGHATLYWYQQILGQGPKLLIQFQNNGVVDDSQLPKDRFSAERLKGVDSTLKIQPAKLEDSAVYLCACSIARLALGKKETQYFGPGTRLLVL.

This chain links TRBV12-3 or TRBV12-4 with TRBJ1-5; 8 bases map to TRBD1. The J call may be faulty, since TRBJ2-3 better matches the DNA end. This CDR3 has 14 residues. CDR3: CASTATGGDQPQYF. The CDR3 bases are TGTGCCAGCACTGCTACAGGGGGAGATCAGCCCCAGTATTTT.

Points on this clonotype: The junction departs from the called germline gene at one end, perhaps through a read error. This chain links TRBV7-3 with TRBJ2-3; D unresolved. The germline V gene encodes CDR1 SGHTA and CDR2 FQGTGA. This CDR3 contains 14 residues. The CDR3 DNA reads TGTGCCAGCAGCTGGGAAGGTAGCACAGATGCGCAGTATTTT. Protein: CASSWEGSTDAQYF.

The gene calls are TRBV4-3 and TRBJ2-3; a weak D match, TRBD1 (6 bases). Germline V gives CDR1 LGHNA, CDR2 YSLEER. Trimming took 4 bases from V and 4 from J, leaving 12 bases between them. This CDR3 has 14 amino acids. The CDR3 loop is CASSRNRESDTQYF. The CDR3 nucleotides are TGCGCCAGCAGCCGCAACAGGGAATCAGATACGCAGTATTTT.

This clonotype was found a few times. This may be a read error: a much more frequent sequence differs by one nucleotide. The CDR3 ends on some other residue instead of the conserved phenylalanine or tryptophan, so this is likely a read error. V and J are TRBV5-6 and TRBJ2-5; 7 nucleotides match TRBD1. V dropped 2 bases and J dropped 5; count of bases not matched to a gene: 3. Germline CDR1 is SGHDT and CDR2 is YYEEEE. The CDR3 extends over 13 amino acids. The CDR3 sequence is CASSLEQGETQYL. The CDR3 nucleotides read TGTGCCAGCAGCTTAGAACAGGGGGAGACCCAGTACTTA.

This clonotype was detected ten times or more. The chain has TRBV9 and TRBJ2-1; D may be TRBD1 (5 bases). V was shortened by 3 bases and J by 8 bases, with 15 bases between the two germline ends. The CDR3 consists of 14 residues. The germline V gene has CDR1 SGDLS and CDR2 YYNGEE. The chain's CDR3 is CASSAARDLDEQFF. The DNA for the CDR3 is TGTGCCAGCAGCGCCGCCAGGGATTTGGATGAGCAGTTCTTC.

Notes on this clonotype: The junction and the germline gene differ at one end; a read error may be behind it. The rearrangement links TRBV11-1 to TRBJ2-2; the D gene is possibly TRBD2 (5 bases). This CDR3 is built from 13 residues. Looked up from germline, CDR1 is SGHAT and CDR2 is FQDESV (reference sequence). CDR3 DNA sequence: TGTACCACCAGCTTAGTACGTTTCGGGGAGCTGATTTTT. Translating gives CTTSLVRFGELIF.

As concerns this clonotype: This clone may be a read error of a much larger clone one base away. The genes are TRBV7-8 and TRBJ2-6, with D possibly matching TRBD2 (7 bases). Germline CDR1 reads SGHVS; CDR2 reads FQNEAQ. Trimming took off 1 base at V and 2 bases at J, with 12 bases between the two ends. This CDR3 region has 17 residues. The CDR3 nucleotides read TGTGCCAGCAGCTTAGAAGGGAGGGGGGCTGGGGCCAACGTCCTGACTTTC. It codes for CASSLEGRGAGANVLTF. Looking up the rest from reference TRBV7-8 and TRBJ2-6 gives the full variable domain: GAGVSQSPRYKVAKRGQDVALRCDPISGHVSLFWYQQALGQGPEFLTYFQNEAQLDKSGLPSDRFFAERPEGSVSTLKIQRTQQEDSAVYLCASSLEGRGAGANVLTFGAGSRLTVL.

A note on this clonotype: This sequence may be a read error, since a much larger clone differs from it by one base. The gene calls are TRBV5-1 and TRBJ2-2, with 13 positions matching TRBD2. There are 19 residues in the CDR3. Germline CDR1 SGHRS, CDR2 YFSETQ. With V trimmed by 6 bases and J by 0 bases, 11 bases remained unmatched. DNA for the CDR3: TGCGCCAGCAACTACCTACTAGCGGGAGGGGCCTCGAACACCGGGGAGCTGTTTTTT. Encoded protein: CASNYLLAGGASNTGELFF.

Turning to this clonotype: The junction departs from the called germline gene at one end, perhaps through a read error. The rearrangement joins TRBV11-2 to TRBJ2-3, with D perhaps given as TRBD1 or TRBD2 (7 bases each). The CDR3 extends over 17 amino acids. CDR1 is SGHAT, CDR2 FQNNGV, per germline. Here the CDR3 DNA reads TGTGCCAGCAGCTTAGATACAGGGGAGACTAGCACAGATACACAGTATTTT. Translating gives CASSLDTGETSTDTQYF.

On this clonotype: Germline is not matched at one junction end, which may reflect a read error. The CDR3 protein is CASSSRRFLGNTGELFF. The CDR3 region has the DNA TGTGCCAGCAGCTCGAGACGGTTTCTTGGGAACACCGGGGAGCTGTTTTTC. This chain joins TRBV11-2 and TRBJ2-2; tentative D call: TRBD2 (5 bases). Looked up from germline, CDR1 is SGHAT and CDR2 is FQNNGV. This CDR3 is built from 17 residues.